This entry concerns a single T cell receptor beta chain. Random hexamers primed reverse transcription of about 0.5 to 1 ug RNA. One entry per CDR3 protein results from TCRdb running MiXCR on the immunoSEQ multiplex PCR reads. The sample has around 200,000 distinct CDR3 sequences, around 95% seen once. CDR1 is SNHLY, CDR2 FYNNEI, per germline. The V gene end was trimmed by 8 bases and the J gene end by 6 bases; junction bases not matched to a gene: 7. The CDR3 runs 13 residues. This specimen comes from a study of CD8 T cells in Susac syndrome. V gene TRBV2 combines with J gene TRBJ1-2, with 9 positions matching TRBD1. The sample taken for sequencing was CD4+ T cells from PBMCs. The clonotype originates from a human donor in good health. The CDR3 DNA reads as TGTGCCAGCTCCTTTCGACAGGGGGATGGCTACACCTTC. Its translation: CASSFRQGDGYTF.